The T cell receptor beta chain described here comes from a study of blood T cell repertoires in COVID-19 (dated by TCRdb to the early 2020s). A note on the overall study: Collaborator samples came from the United States, Italy and Spain and covered acute and convalescent phases of COVID-19. The material from the prospective study consisted of cDNA or gDNA derived from T cells, B-cell-depleted T cells, or PBMCs. Where available, HLA class I and class II types were taken from metadata supplied by the sample provider and were not determined by assay-based typing. The samples were drawn from the first 160 participants of the ongoing ImmuneRACE study and from roughly 1,300 subjects provided by 6 global collaborators. The repertoires were released in a freely available public database meant as a resource for research on the immune response to SARS-CoV-2. Sample metadata almost always included a de-identified subject ID, COVID-19 status, age in years and sex. The dataset comprised deeply sampled blood TCRbeta repertoires from subjects exposed to, actively infected with, or recovered from COVID-19.

Paper-wide results and their limitations: The quantity of clinical and demographic metadata differed by source and by participant and was supplied without curation.

The CDR3 sequence holds 14 residues, the cysteine and phenylalanine included. The sequence is cut down to CDR3 DNA, 42 bases in frame from base 1. The germline V gene specifies SQVTM as CDR1 and ANQGSEA as CDR2. V and J are truncated by 3 bases and 4 bases respectively, leaving an intervening sequence of 14 bases. TCRbeta CDR3 regions were amplified from genomic DNA using the immunoSEQ Assay, a bias-controlled multiplex PCR. The source study handled its data this way. Nucleated cell counts per sample were estimated from amplification of reference gene primers within the assay. To quantify the absolute abundance of each unique TCRbeta CDR3 rearrangement, sequence reads were collapsed and filtered. For each sample, productive Simpson clonality was calculated as the square root of Simpson's diversity index over productive rearrangements. Here the immuneACCESS table is served through TCRdb, limited to in-frame sequences with V and J called. Missing clones are a known gap in these copies; in checked studies unresolved V genes cover under half, and the rest lacks a known reason. The DNA was the basis for D and trimming; V, J and clone size are from that table. The table for this sample lists about 230,000 clones; over 75% of them were counted only once. The ten most abundant clones make up approximately 7.2% of the sample.

Regarding this clone: Which antigen it targets is not known. Base qualities are not provided; no much larger clone lies one nucleotide away.

Collaborating institutions collected whole blood in K2EDTA tubes following their own protocols. For TCRbeta analysis, collaborator samples were shipped as frozen whole blood, as isolated PBMCs, or as DNA extracted from either sample type. Sequencing used peripheral blood. This receptor was obtained from a woman older than 75 with acute or convalescent COVID-19. Rearrangement joined TRBV29-1 to TRBJ2-3, and possibly TRBD2, on 6 matching bases. CDR3 protein: CSVEAGLGADTQYF. The bases read TGCAGCGTTGAGGCGGGGTTAGGCGCAGATACGCAGTATTTT.